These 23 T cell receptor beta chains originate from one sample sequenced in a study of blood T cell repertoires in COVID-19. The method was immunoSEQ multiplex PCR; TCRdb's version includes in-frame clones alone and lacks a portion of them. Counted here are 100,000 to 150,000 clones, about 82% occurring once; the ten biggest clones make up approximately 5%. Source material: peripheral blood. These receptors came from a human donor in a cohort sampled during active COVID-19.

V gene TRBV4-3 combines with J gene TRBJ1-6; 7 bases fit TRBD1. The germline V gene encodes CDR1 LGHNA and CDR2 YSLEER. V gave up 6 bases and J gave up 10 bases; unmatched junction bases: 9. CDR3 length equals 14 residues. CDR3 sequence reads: CASSLDRVQSPLHF. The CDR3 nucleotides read TGCGCCAGCAGTCTTGACAGGGTTCAGTCACCCCTCCACTTT.

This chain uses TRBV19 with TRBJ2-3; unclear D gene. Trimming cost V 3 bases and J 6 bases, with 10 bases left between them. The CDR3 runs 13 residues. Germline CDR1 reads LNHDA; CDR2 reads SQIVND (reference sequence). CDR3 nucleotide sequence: TGTGCCAGTAGTATCTCCGGTCCGGATACGCAGTATTTT. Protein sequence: CASSISGPDTQYF.

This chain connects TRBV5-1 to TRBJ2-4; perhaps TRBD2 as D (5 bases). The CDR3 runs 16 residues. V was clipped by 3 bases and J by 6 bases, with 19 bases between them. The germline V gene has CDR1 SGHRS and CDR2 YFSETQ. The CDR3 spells CASSSIYHREVNIQYF. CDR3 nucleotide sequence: TGCGCCAGCAGCTCCATCTACCACCGGGAAGTAAACATTCAGTACTTC.

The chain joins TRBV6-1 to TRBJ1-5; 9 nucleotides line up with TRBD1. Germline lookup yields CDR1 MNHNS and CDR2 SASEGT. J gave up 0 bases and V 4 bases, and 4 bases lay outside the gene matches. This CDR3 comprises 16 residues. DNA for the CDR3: TGTGCCAGCAGTGCAACAGGGGGCGGTAGCAATCAGCCCCAGCATTTT. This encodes CASSATGGGSNQPQHF.

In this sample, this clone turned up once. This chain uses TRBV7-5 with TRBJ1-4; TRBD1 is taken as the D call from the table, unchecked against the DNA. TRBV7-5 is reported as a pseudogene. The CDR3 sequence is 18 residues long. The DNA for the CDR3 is TGTGCCAGAAGTTGGGGGCCGAATACAGGGTGGACTAATGAAAAACTGTTTTTT. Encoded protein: CARSWGPNTGWTNEKLFF.

In DNA form, the CDR3 reads TGTGCCAGCAGCCAAGTAAGGGGGGGAACGAGTCAGCCCCAGCATTTT. Protein: CASSQVRGGTSQPQHF. The J gene is TRBJ1-5, the V gene TRBV4-2, with D perhaps TRBD1 (6 bases). CDR1 is LGHNA, CDR2 YNFKEQ, per germline. CDR3 length: 16 amino acids. The V end was cut by 1 base, the J end by 6 bases, with 16 bases between.

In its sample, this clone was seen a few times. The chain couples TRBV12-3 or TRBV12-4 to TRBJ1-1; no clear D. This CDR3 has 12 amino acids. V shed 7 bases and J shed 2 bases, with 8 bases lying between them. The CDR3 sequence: CASNTDNTEAFF. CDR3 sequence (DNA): TGTGCCAGCAATACAGACAACACTGAAGCTTTCTTT.

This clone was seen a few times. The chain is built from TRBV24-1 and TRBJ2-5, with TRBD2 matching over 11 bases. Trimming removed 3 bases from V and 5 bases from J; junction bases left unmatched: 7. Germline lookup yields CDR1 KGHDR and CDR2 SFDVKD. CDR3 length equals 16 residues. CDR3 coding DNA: TGTGCCACCAGTGATCCCGGGACTAGCGGTCCGGAGACCCAGTACTTC. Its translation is CATSDPGTSGPETQYF.

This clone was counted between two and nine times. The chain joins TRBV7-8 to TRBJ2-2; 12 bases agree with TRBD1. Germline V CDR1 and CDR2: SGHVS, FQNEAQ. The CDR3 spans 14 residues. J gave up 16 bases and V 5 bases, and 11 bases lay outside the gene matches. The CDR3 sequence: CASSTGQGAGGGFF. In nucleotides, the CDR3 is TGTGCCAGCAGCACGGGACAGGGGGCCGGGGGGGGGTTTTTT.

The CDR3 sequence: CASSPPGNEQFF. In nucleotides, the CDR3 is TGTGCCAGCAGCCCCCCGGGCAATGAGCAGTTCTTC. The chain is built from TRBV11-3 and TRBJ2-1, with D unresolved. Germline CDR1 SGHNT, CDR2 YENEEA. The CDR3 consists of 12 residues. Trimming removed 5 bases at V and 6 bases at J, with 8 bases between.

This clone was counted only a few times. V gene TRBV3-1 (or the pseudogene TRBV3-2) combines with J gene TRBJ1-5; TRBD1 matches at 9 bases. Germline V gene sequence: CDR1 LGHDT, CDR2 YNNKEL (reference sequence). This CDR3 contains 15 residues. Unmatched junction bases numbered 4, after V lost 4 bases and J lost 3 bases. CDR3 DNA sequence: TGTGCCAGCAGCCTGGGACAGGGTTACAATCAGCCCCAGCATTTT. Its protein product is CASSLGQGYNQPQHF.

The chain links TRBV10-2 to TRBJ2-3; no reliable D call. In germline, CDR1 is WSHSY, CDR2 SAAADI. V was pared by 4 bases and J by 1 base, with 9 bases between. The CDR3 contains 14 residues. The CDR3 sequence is CASSVAPGTDTQYF. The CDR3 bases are TGCGCCAGCAGTGTGGCCCCCGGCACAGATACGCAGTATTTT.

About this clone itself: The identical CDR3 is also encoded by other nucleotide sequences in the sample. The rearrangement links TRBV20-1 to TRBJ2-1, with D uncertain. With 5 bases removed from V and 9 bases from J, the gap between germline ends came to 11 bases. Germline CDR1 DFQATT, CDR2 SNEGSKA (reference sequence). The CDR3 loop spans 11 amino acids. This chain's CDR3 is CSAPRSVEQFF. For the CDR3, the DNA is TGCAGTGCTCCTCGCTCGGTTGAGCAGTTCTTC.

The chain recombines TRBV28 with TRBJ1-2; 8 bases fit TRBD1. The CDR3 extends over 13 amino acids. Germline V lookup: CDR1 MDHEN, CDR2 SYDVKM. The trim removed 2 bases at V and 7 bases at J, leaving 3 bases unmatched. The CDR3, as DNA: TGTGCCAGCAGTTTAGACAGGGGCCTTGGCTACACCTTC. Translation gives CASSLDRGLGYTF.

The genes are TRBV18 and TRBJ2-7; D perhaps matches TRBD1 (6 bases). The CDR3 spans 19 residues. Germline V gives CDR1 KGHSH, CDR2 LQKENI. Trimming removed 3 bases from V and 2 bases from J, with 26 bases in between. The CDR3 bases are TGTGCCAGCTCACCTCGGGACACAAGAGCAACATATGGTACCTACGAGCAGTACTTC. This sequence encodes CASSPRDTRATYGTYEQYF. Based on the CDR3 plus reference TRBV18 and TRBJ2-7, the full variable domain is NAGVMQNPRHLVRRRGQEARLRCSPMKGHSHVYWYRQLPEEGLKFMVYLQKENIIDESGMPKERFSAEFPKEGPSILRIQQVVRGDSAAYFCASSPRDTRATYGTYEQYFGPGTRLTVT.

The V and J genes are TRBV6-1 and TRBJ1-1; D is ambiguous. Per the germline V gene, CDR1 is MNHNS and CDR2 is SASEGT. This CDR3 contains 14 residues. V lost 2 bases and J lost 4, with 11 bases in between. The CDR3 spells CASSEKGGSTEAFF. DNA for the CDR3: TGTGCCAGCAGTGAAAAGGGTGGGAGCACTGAAGCTTTCTTT.

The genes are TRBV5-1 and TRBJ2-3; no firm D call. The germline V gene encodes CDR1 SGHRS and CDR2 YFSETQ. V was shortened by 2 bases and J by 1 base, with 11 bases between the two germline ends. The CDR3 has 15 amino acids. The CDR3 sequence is CASSFAGGGTDTQYF. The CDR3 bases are TGCGCCAGCAGCTTTGCTGGCGGAGGCACAGATACGCAGTATTTT.

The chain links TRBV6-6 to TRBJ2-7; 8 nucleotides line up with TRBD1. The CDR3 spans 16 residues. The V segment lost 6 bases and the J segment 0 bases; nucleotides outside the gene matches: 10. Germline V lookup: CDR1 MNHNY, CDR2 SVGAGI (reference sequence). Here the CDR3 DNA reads TGTGCCAGCAGCCTTTTGGACAGGGCCAGCTCCTACGAGCAGTACTTC. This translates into CASSLLDRASSYEQYF.

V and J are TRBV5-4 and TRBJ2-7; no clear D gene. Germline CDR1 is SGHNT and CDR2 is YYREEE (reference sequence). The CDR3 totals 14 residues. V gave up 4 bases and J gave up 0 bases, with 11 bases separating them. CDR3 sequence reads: CASSPGWSSYEQYF. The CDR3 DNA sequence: TGTGCCAGCAGCCCTGGCTGGAGCTCCTACGAGCAGTACTTC.

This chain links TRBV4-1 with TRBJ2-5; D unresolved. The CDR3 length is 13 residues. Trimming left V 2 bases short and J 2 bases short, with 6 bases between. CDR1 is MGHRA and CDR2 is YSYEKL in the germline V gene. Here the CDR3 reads CASSQQRQETQYF. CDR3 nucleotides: TGCGCCAGCAGCCAACAGCGACAAGAGACCCAGTACTTC.

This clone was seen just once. The CDR3 reads CASSPEIEQFF. As DNA, the CDR3 is TGTGCCAGCTCACCAGAGATTGAGCAGTTCTTC. This chain uses TRBV18 with TRBJ2-1; D gene uncertain. The CDR3 sequence is 11 residues long. The ends were cut back, 2 bases at V and 9 bases at J, with 5 bases in the middle. Germline CDR1 reads KGHSH; CDR2 reads LQKENI. Filled out from reference TRBV18 and TRBJ2-1, the complete variable domain reads NAGVMQNPRHLVRRRGQEARLRCSPMKGHSHVYWYRQLPEEGLKFMVYLQKENIIDESGMPKERFSAEFPKEGPSILRIQQVVRGDSAAYFCASSPEIEQFFGPGTRLTVL.

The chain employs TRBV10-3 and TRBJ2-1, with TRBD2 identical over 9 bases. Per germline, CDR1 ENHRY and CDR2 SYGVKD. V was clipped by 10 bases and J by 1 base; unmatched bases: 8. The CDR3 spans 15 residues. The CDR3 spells CANAPSGKSYNEQFF. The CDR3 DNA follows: TGTGCCAACGCCCCTAGCGGGAAATCCTACAATGAGCAGTTCTTC.

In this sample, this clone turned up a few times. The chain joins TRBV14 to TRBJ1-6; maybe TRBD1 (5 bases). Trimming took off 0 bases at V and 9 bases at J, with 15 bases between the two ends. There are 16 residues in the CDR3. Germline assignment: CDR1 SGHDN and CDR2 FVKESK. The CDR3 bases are TGTGCCAGCAGCCAAGAACTTGGCCAGGGTGGTTCACCCCTCCACTTT. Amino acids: CASSQELGQGGSPLHF.